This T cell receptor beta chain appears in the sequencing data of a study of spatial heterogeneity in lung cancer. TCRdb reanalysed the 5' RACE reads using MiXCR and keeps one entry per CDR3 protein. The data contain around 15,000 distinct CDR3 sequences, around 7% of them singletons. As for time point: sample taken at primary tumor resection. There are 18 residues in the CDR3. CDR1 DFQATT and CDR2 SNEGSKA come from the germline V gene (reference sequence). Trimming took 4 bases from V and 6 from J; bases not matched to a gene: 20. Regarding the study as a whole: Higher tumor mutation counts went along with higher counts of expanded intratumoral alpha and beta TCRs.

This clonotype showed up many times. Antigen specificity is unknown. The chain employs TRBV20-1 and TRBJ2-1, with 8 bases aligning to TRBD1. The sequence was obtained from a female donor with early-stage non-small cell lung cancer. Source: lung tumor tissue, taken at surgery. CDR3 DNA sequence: TGCAGTGCTACCCATTACAGGTGGGTCGGACAGGGCCCCAATGAGCAGTTCTTC. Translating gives CSATHYRWVGQGPNEQFF.